The rows below give T cell receptor beta chains drawn from one sample of a study of T cells in tuberculosis. The assay was immunoSEQ multiplex PCR, and TCRdb's table has in-frame clones only and misses some. The repertoire holds about 49,000 clones, with nearly 95% as singletons. Sequencing was performed on PBMCs, taken at tuberculosis diagnosis. The receptors were gathered from an adult with tuberculosis. The CDR3 runs from the conserved cysteine through the conserved F or W. Each record gives: J gene, clone size, V gene, D gene, CDR3 protein, CDR3 DNA. The D gene is left open where the match is weak. Not every row has a clone size; where given, it reads once, few, many or a size class.

>TRBJ2-7|-|TRBV28|TRBD1
CASSQGGGQGAYEQYF
TGTGCCAGCAGCCAGGGAGGGGGACAGGGGGCCTACGAGCAGTACTTC
>TRBJ1-1|-|TRBV28|-
CASSSYRARRSLYTEAFF
TGTGCCAGCAGTTCCTACAGGGCGAGGCGGTCCCTCTACACTGAAGCTTTCTTT
>TRBJ1-1|-|TRBV19|-
CASSGGKAFF
TGTGCCAGTAGTGGGGGGAAAGCTTTCTTT
>TRBJ2-1|-|TRBV9|TRBD1
CASSDRGYWGEQFF
TGTGCCAGCAGCGACAGGGGATATTGGGGTGAGCAGTTCTTC
>TRBJ2-1|-|TRBV4-3|TRBD2
CASSRMGTRLNEQFF
TGCGCCAGCAGCCGGATGGGGACTAGACTCAATGAGCAGTTCTTC
>TRBJ2-7|-|TRBV7-2|-
CASSLALRGGTYEQYF
TGTGCCAGCAGCTTAGCGTTAAGGGGCGGGACCTACGAGCAGTACTTC
>TRBJ2-5|-|TRBV7-3|TRBD2
CASSSRGGETQYF
TGTGCCAGCAGCTCCCGGGGAGGGGAGACCCAGTACTTC
>TRBJ2-1|-|TRBV27|TRBD2
CASSTPSGSLRDEQFF
TGTGCCAGCAGTACCCCAAGCGGGAGTCTAAGGGATGAGCAGTTCTTC
>TRBJ1-1|once|TRBV5-1|-
CASSQIRQHTEAFF
TGCGCCAGCAGCCAGATCCGACAGCACACTGAAGCTTTCTTT
>TRBJ2-6|-|TRBV29-1|-
CSVGQRSGANVLTF
TGCAGCGTTGGACAGCGCTCTGGGGCCAACGTCCTGACTTTC
>TRBJ2-7|-|TRBV5-7|-
CASSLVPVTAYEQYF
TGTGCCAGCAGCTTGGTTCCAGTAACCGCCTACGAGCAGTACTTC
>TRBJ1-1|-|TRBV29-1|TRBD1
CSVGQGARNTEAFF
TGCAGCGTTGGGCAGGGGGCTCGAAACACTGAAGCTTTCTTT
>TRBJ2-7|-|TRBV19|-
CASSSARRQANEQYF
TGTGCCAGTAGTTCCGCACGCCGGCAAGCGAACGAGCAGTACTTC
>TRBJ2-5|-|TRBV7-6|-
CASSLSQAGETQYF
TGTGCCAGCAGCTTATCTCAGGCGGGGGAGACCCAGTACTTC
>TRBJ1-4|-|TRBV11-2|TRBD1
CASSPRTGRSEKLFF
TGTGCCAGCAGCCCGCGGACAGGGAGAAGTGAAAAACTGTTTTTT
>TRBJ2-7|-|TRBV7-2|-
CASSHPGEYYEQYF
TGTGCCAGCAGCCACCCGGGGGAGTACTACGAGCAGTACTTC
>TRBJ1-2|-|TRBV28|-
CASSLMGGNYGYTF
TGTGCCAGCAGTTTAATGGGGGGAAACTATGGCTACACCTTC
>TRBJ2-7|once|TRBV5-1|-
CASSLGLEESYEQYF
TGCGCCAGCAGCTTGGGACTCGAAGAGTCCTACGAGCAGTACTTC
>TRBJ1-2|-|TRBV30|-
CAWIRGTLEEHYGYTF
TGTGCCTGGATCCGCGGCACACTTGAGGAGCACTATGGCTACACCTTC
>TRBJ2-3|once|TRBV30|-
CAWTVYRGGGTQYF
TGTGCCTGGACAGTGTATCGCGGTGGAGGTACGCAGTATTTT
>TRBJ2-3|-|TRBV19|TRBD2
CASSIDLAGGITDTQYF
TGTGCCAGTAGTATAGATCTGGCGGGAGGGATCACAGATACGCAGTATTTT
>TRBJ1-2|-|TRBV7-2|TRBD1
CASSYGQGVGYTF
TGTGCCAGCAGCTATGGACAGGGGGTCGGCTACACCTTC
>TRBJ2-2|-|TRBV6-6|-
CASSYTGDRGGELFF
TGTGCCAGCAGTTACACCGGAGACCGGGGCGGGGAGCTGTTTTTT
>TRBJ2-7|once|TRBV30|-
CAWSADTVTQEQYF
TGTGCCTGGAGTGCCGATACAGTTACTCAAGAGCAGTACTTC
>TRBJ2-7|-|TRBV5-1|TRBD2
CASSLSGNYEQYF
TGCGCCAGCAGCTTGAGCGGGAACTACGAGCAGTACTTC
>TRBJ2-7|-|TRBV6-1|TRBD2
CASRGGSSYEQYF
TGTGCCAGCCGGGGGGGTAGCTCCTACGAGCAGTACTTC
>TRBJ2-5|-|TRBV29-1|-
CSSRGNGETQYF
TGCAGCTCGCGGGGTAATGGAGAGACCCAGTACTTC
>TRBJ2-5|-|TRBV29-1|-
CSVESVTETQYF
TGCAGCGTTGAGAGCGTGACAGAGACCCAGTACTTC
>TRBJ1-1|-|TRBV2|-
CASSETGGGVYTEAFF
TGTGCCAGCAGTGAGACAGGTGGCGGAGTGTACACTGAAGCTTTCTTT
>TRBJ2-4|-|TRBV7-8|TRBD2
CASSPLAGGGGNIQYF
TGTGCCAGCAGCCCGCTAGCGGGAGGGGGAGGAAACATTCAGTACTTC
>TRBJ1-1|-|TRBV2|TRBD1
CASDREGYEAFF
TGTGCCAGTGACAGGGAAGGGTATGAAGCTTTCTTT
>TRBJ1-2|-|TRBV29-1|TRBD1
CSVEEHRGWGGYTF
TGCAGCGTTGAGGAGCACAGGGGTTGGGGCGGCTACACCTTC
>TRBJ2-7|-|TRBV7-3|-
CASSPGAVIGDEQYF
TGTGCCAGCAGTCCGGGCGCGGTAATCGGGGACGAGCAGTACTTC
>TRBJ1-4|-|TRBV7-2|-
CASSSWGGGGEKLFF
TGTGCCAGCAGCTCTTGGGGCGGCGGCGGCGAAAAACTGTTTTTT
>TRBJ2-4|-|TRBV4-1|-
CASSPIGGENIQYF
TGCGCCAGCAGCCCGATCGGAGGGGAGAACATTCAGTACTTC
>TRBJ2-3|-|TRBV19|TRBD2
CASSLAGAPDTQYF
TGTGCCAGTAGCCTAGCGGGAGCCCCAGATACGCAGTATTTT
>TRBJ1-1|-|TRBV7-9|-
CASNQGRTEAFF
TGTGCCAGCAACCAGGGGCGCACTGAAGCTTTCTTT
>TRBJ2-7|-|TRBV28|-
CASSYGGAPYEQYF
TGTGCCAGCAGTTATGGGGGGGCCCCCTACGAGCAGTACTTC
>TRBJ2-1|-|TRBV5-6|-
CASTLGGGAGNEQFF
TGTGCCAGCACCCTGGGTGGGGGGGCGGGCAATGAGCAGTTCTTC
>TRBJ2-5|-|TRBV19|-
CASSVGETQYF
TGTGCCAGTAGTGTCGGGGAGACCCAGTACTTC